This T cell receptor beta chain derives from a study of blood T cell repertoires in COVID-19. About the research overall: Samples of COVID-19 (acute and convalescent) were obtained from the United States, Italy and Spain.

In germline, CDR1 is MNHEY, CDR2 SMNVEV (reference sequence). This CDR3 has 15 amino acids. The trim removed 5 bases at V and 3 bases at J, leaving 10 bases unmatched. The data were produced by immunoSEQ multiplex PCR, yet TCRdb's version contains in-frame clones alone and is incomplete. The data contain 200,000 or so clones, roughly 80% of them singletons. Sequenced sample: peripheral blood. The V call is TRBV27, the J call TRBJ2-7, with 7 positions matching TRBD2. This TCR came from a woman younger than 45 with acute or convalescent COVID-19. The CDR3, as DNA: TGTGCCAGCAGTCCCGAACTAGCGCCAAGCTACGAGCAGTACTTC. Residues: CASSPELAPSYEQYF.